What follows describes a single TCR beta chain. The data originate from a study of blood T cell repertoires in COVID-19. Study context: Sources were T cells, B-cell-depleted T cells, or PBMCs; the material itself was cDNA or gDNA.

V lost 3 bases, J lost 4 bases, and 21 bases lay in between. The CDR3 has 17 residues. Germline V gives CDR1 SGHVS, CDR2 FNYEAQ. The authors' processing: Quantification of nucleated cells was approximated via reference gene primer amplification. Measured with immunoSEQ multiplex PCR; TCRdb has only the in-frame clones, and not every one. For V, J and clone size, that table is used; D and trimming come from the DNA. Among some 81,000 clones listed, about 96% were seen once. This sequence joins TRBV7-6 and TRBJ1-1, with D maybe TRBD1 (6 bases). The sequenced material came from peripheral blood. This sequence was found in a human donor with active COVID-19. The donor label of this sample is uncertain. CDR3 protein: CASSFDGTQRWSTEAFF. The CDR3 bases are TGTGCCAGCAGCTTCGACGGGACACAACGATGGAGCACTGAAGCTTTCTTT.